The source of this T cell receptor (beta chain) is a study of blood T cell repertoires in COVID-19. The method was immunoSEQ multiplex PCR; TCRdb's version includes in-frame clones alone and lacks a portion of them. The data hold about 190,000 clones, with around 84% observed a single time. This clone showed up just once. The source material was PBMCs or T cells enriched from blood (not recorded which). The TCR comes from a woman in her 30s who had recovered from COVID-19.

The CDR3 spells CASSIEFERAPNQPQHF. CDR3 in DNA: TGTGCCAGTAGTATAGAATTCGAAAGAGCGCCCAATCAGCCCCAGCATTTT. This chain connects TRBV19 to TRBJ1-5; D uncertain. The CDR3 length is 17 residues. Germline V gene lookup returns CDR1 LNHDA and CDR2 SQIVND (reference sequence). Trimming shortened V by 0 bases and J by 3 bases, and 15 bases separated the two germline ends.